This passage covers 2 T cell receptor beta chains from one sample sequenced in a study of cytomegalovirus exposure and HLA in healthy donors. The PCR employed 60 Vbeta primers together with 13 Jbeta primers. Method: immunoSEQ multiplex PCR; TCRdb's copy keeps in-frame clones and lacks some. This table has approximately 180,000 clones, roughly 13% appearing once. Sequencing was done on a sample of PBMCs. The source is a man aged 50-60 years in good health and CMV-seropositive.

This clone appeared a few times. The rearrangement links TRBV4-3 to TRBJ1-1; the D is unclear. Per the germline V gene, CDR1 is LGHNA and CDR2 is YSLEER. The CDR3 is made up of 13 amino acids. The ends were cut back, 0 bases at V and 7 bases at J, with 9 bases in the middle. The CDR3 DNA follows: TGCGCCAGCAGCCAAGAGCTGGCAGGTGAAGCTTTCTTT. Amino acid sequence: CASSQELAGEAFF.

The chain employs TRBV30 and TRBJ1-1, with 7 bases matching TRBD1. Germline CDR1 is GTSNPN and CDR2 is SVGIG (reference sequence). J was trimmed by 10 bases and V by 0 bases; bases with no gene match: 11. The CDR3 consists of 14 residues. The CDR3 reads CAWSVAGGVYRAFF. The CDR3 nucleotides read TGTGCCTGGAGTGTGGCAGGGGGAGTTTATAGAGCTTTCTTT.